The source of this T cell receptor beta chain is a study of T cell repertoires in cytomegalovirus infection. Study-level background: CMV infection and matching HLA type were both indicated by public TCR beta signatures.

TCRdb passed the reads through MiXCR, listing each CDR3 protein once. Of around 290,000 distinct CDR3 sequences in the sample, about 23% were seen once. J was trimmed by 8 bases and V by 5 bases; bases with no gene match: 12. Germline lookup yields CDR1 SGHAT and CDR2 FQNNGV. The CDR3 contains 15 residues. A word on this clonotype: The antigen is not known.

Whole-study results and caveats: It was HLA-C-restricted CMV-specific TCR beta clonotypes that dominated the response ex vivo.

The receptor was isolated from a human donor in good health (CMV status not recorded). Some clones in this sample may be carry-over from other donors' samples. The sequenced sample was PBMCs. The chain employs TRBV11-2 and TRBJ2-3, with 8 bases matching TRBD2. The chain's CDR3 is CASSAVRTGGVTQYF. The CDR3, as DNA: TGTGCCAGCAGCGCCGTAAGAACGGGGGGGGTTACGCAGTATTTT.